These T cell receptor beta chains were read from a single sample in a study of control samples from healthy donors and cancer patients. Repertoires were generated with immunoSEQ multiplex PCR, while TCRdb's copy carries only in-frame clones and drops some. This table holds about 63,000 clones, approximately 85% found once. The source material was blood. These receptors were collected from a man between 40 and 49 years old in good health. Each CDR3 is given with its conserved first and last residue. The order of the fields is D gene, V gene, clone size, J gene, CDR3 DNA, CDR3 protein. D genes are given only for firm matches. A clone size is listed for some rows: how often the clone was seen (once, few, many), or a class if it is expanded.

>-|TRBV5-1|-|TRBJ2-7
TGCGCCAGCAGCTTGGTTTCAGGGGCGTACGAGCAGTACTTC
CASSLVSGAYEQYF
>-|TRBV12-3/TRBV12-4|-|TRBJ1-5
TGTGCCAGCCGTTCCTATAGCAATCAGCCCCAGCATTTT
CASRSYSNQPQHF
>-|TRBV7-9|-|TRBJ2-7
TGTGCCAGCAGCTTAAATGCAGGGGAGGTATACGAGCAGTACTTC
CASSLNAGEVYEQYF
>TRBD1|TRBV7-8|-|TRBJ1-5
TGTGCCAGCAGCTCCCAGGGGAGGGGGCATCAGCCCCAGCATTTT
CASSSQGRGHQPQHF
>TRBD1|TRBV11-1|-|TRBJ1-1
TGTGCCAGCAGCAAAGGGGGCTCTGAAGCTTTCTTT
CASSKGGSEAFF
>-|TRBV28|-|TRBJ1-5
TGTGCCAGCAGTCGTACCTACGGCGTGCAGCCCCAGCATTTT
CASSRTYGVQPQHF
>-|TRBV19|-|TRBJ1-1
TGTGCCAGTAGCCTCCCGGGGAACACTGAAGCTTTCTTT
CASSLPGNTEAFF
>-|TRBV6-1|-|TRBJ1-6
TGTGCCAGCAGTGAGGTCGGGGGTCTGGGTTCACCCCTCCACTTT
CASSEVGGLGSPLHF
>-|TRBV5-6|-|TRBJ2-7
TGTGCCAGCAGCTTGGTGCAGTACGAGCAGTACTTC
CASSLVQYEQYF
>-|TRBV7-2|-|TRBJ2-7
TGTGCCAGCAGCTTAGGGTCTAGCGTAACCTACGAGCAGTACTTC
CASSLGSSVTYEQYF
>-|TRBV6-5|-|TRBJ1-2
TGTGCCAGCAGTTACTCTAGGGCCATGGTTGGTGGCTACACCTTC
CASSYSRAMVGGYTF
>-|TRBV9|-|TRBJ1-3
TGTGCCAGCAGCCCCCCCGGCGACGGGAAGGCCGGAAACACCATATATTTT
CASSPPGDGKAGNTIYF
>-|TRBV5-6|-|TRBJ1-1
TGTGCCAGCAGCTTGGGGAGGGACCTGTTTAGGGTAGCTGAAGCTTTCTTT
CASSLGRDLFRVAEAFF
>-|TRBV7-6|-|TRBJ1-3
TGTGCCAGCAGTTACTCAACAGGGACTGGAAACACCATATATTTT
CASSYSTGTGNTIYF
>TRBD2|TRBV19|-|TRBJ2-2
TGTGCCAGTACCTCACACTGGGGGGGCACCGGGGAGCTGTTTTTT
CASTSHWGGTGELFF
>TRBD2|TRBV19|few|TRBJ2-3
TGTGCCAGTAGCTATAGCGGGAGCCCAGATACGCAGTATTTT
CASSYSGSPDTQYF
>-|TRBV27|-|TRBJ1-5
TGTGCCAGCAGTCCGGGACCCGGGGAGCAGCCCCAGCATTTT
CASSPGPGEQPQHF
>-|TRBV19|-|TRBJ1-6
TGTGCCAGTAGTATCGACGGCTCCTATAATTCACCCCTCCACTTT
CASSIDGSYNSPLHF
>-|TRBV12-3/TRBV12-4|-|TRBJ1-1
TGTGCCAGCAGTTCCGAGGGTAGCACTGAAGCTTTCTTT
CASSSEGSTEAFF
>-|TRBV28|-|TRBJ2-3
TGTGCCAGCAGTTCAACAGGGTTTCGCACAGATACGCAGTATTTT
CASSSTGFRTDTQYF
>-|TRBV4-3|-|TRBJ1-2
TGCGCCAGCAGCCACGAGGTCCCTTCCCGCCGCTACACCTTC
CASSHEVPSRRYTF
>TRBD1|TRBV7-9|-|TRBJ2-7
TGTGCCAGCAGCTTAGCCGGACAGGGGACTTACGAGCAGTACTTC
CASSLAGQGTYEQYF
>-|TRBV3-1/TRBV3-2|-|TRBJ1-5
TGTGCCAGCAGCCAAGAGGCCGGGAGCAATCAGCCCCAGCATTTT
CASSQEAGSNQPQHF
>TRBD2|TRBV9|few|TRBJ2-3
TGTGCCAGCAGCGTGGGACTAGCCACAGATACGCAGTATTTT
CASSVGLATDTQYF
>-|TRBV5-5|once|TRBJ2-3
TGTGCCAGCAGCTTGGGACGAGATACGCAGTATTTT
CASSLGRDTQYF
>-|TRBV12-3/TRBV12-4|-|TRBJ1-1
TGTGCCAGCAGTTTATCGGGCACTGAAGCTTTCTTT
CASSLSGTEAFF
>-|TRBV6-5|-|TRBJ2-5
TGTGCCAGCAGTTACTCGGTGTCGGGCGGGCAAGAGACCCAGTACTTC
CASSYSVSGGQETQYF
>-|TRBV24-1|-|TRBJ1-5
TGTGCCACCCGTACCCCCGGGACCGATAGCAATCAGCCCCAGCATTTT
CATRTPGTDSNQPQHF
>-|TRBV4-1|-|TRBJ1-2
TGCGCCAGCAGCCAAGAACAGGGCTGGGGCTACACCTTC
CASSQEQGWGYTF
>TRBD1|TRBV7-9|-|TRBJ1-2
TGTGCCAGCAGCGACAGGGTGGGCTACACCTTC
CASSDRVGYTF
>-|TRBV3-1/TRBV3-2|-|TRBJ2-1
TGTGCCAGCAGCCAAGACGTAGGGGACTTCCCTTCCAATGAGCAGTTCTTC
CASSQDVGDFPSNEQFF
>TRBD2|TRBV9|-|TRBJ2-3
TGTGCCAGCAGTACTAGCGGGAGACCCACAGATACGCAGTATTTT
CASSTSGRPTDTQYF
>-|TRBV2|once|TRBJ1-3
TGTGCCAGCACCCGGGATAGGGCTGGAAACACCATATATTTT
CASTRDRAGNTIYF
>-|TRBV15|once|TRBJ2-3
TGTGCCACCAGCAGAGAAGGCCTAAGCACAGATACGCAGTATTTT
CATSREGLSTDTQYF
>TRBD1|TRBV28|once|TRBJ1-2
TGTGCCAGCAGTAGGACAGGGTATGGCTACACCTTC
CASSRTGYGYTF
>-|TRBV5-5|-|TRBJ1-1
TGTGCCAGCAGCTTGCAGAGGATGAACACTGAAGCTTTCTTT
CASSLQRMNTEAFF
>-|TRBV7-2|-|TRBJ1-6
TGTGCCAGCAGCCCCCTAGGGGGGTTGTCCAATTCACCCCTCCACTTT
CASSPLGGLSNSPLHF
>-|TRBV19|-|TRBJ2-5
TGTGCCAGTAGTACGGTCGGGCTGGACGGGGTAGGGACCCAGTACTTC
CASSTVGLDGVGTQYF
>-|TRBV27|-|TRBJ1-1
TGTGCCAGCAGTTTCAGGGAGAACACTGAAGCTTTCTTT
CASSFRENTEAFF
>-|TRBV30|-|TRBJ2-1
TGTGCCTGGAGTGACCCCCGGGGGCCCTACAATGAGCAGTTCTTC
CAWSDPRGPYNEQFF
>-|TRBV30|-|TRBJ2-7
TGTGCCTGGAGTGTCGGCTACGAGCAGTACTTC
CAWSVGYEQYF
>-|TRBV28|-|TRBJ1-4
TGTGCCAGCAGTTCTCTGGGGGCCACTAATGAAAAACTGTTTTTT
CASSSLGATNEKLFF
>TRBD1|TRBV3-1/TRBV3-2|few|TRBJ1-5
TGTGCCAGCAGCCAAGGGCAGGGGGGAGCGCAGCCCCAGCATTTT
CASSQGQGGAQPQHF
>-|TRBV12-3/TRBV12-4|-|TRBJ1-2
TGTGCCAGCAGGGTTGACAAGGGAAGTGGCTACACCTTC
CASRVDKGSGYTF
>-|TRBV21-1|-|TRBJ1-5
TGTGCCAGCAGCAATCCGGGACGGGAGATTTATAGCAATCAGCCCCAGCATTTT
CASSNPGREIYSNQPQHF
>-|TRBV6-5|-|TRBJ1-5
TGTGCCAGCACATACCGGCTCGAGGGCAATCAGCCCCAGCATTTT
CASTYRLEGNQPQHF
>-|TRBV6-5|once|TRBJ1-3
TGTGCCAGCAGTTATGGGGGGCCTGGAAACACCATATATTTT
CASSYGGPGNTIYF
>-|TRBV5-1|-|TRBJ2-7
TGCGCCAGCAGCTTCGGGCCTGGCTCCTACGAGCAGTACTTC
CASSFGPGSYEQYF
>TRBD2|TRBV5-4|-|TRBJ2-2
TGTGCCAGCAGACCTGGACTAGCGGGGGAAACCGGGGAGCTGTTTTTT
CASRPGLAGETGELFF
>-|TRBV28|few|TRBJ1-1
TGTGCCAGCAGACCCCAGGGGACCCTGAACACTGAAGCTTTCTTT
CASRPQGTLNTEAFF
>-|TRBV9|-|TRBJ1-4
TGTGCCAGCAGCGCCGGTGGGGCTAATGAAAAACTGTTTTTT
CASSAGGANEKLFF
>TRBD1|TRBV27|-|TRBJ1-2
TGTGCCAGCAGTCTACAGGGGGCTTCTAACTATGGCTACACCTTC
CASSLQGASNYGYTF
>TRBD1|TRBV19|-|TRBJ1-4
TGTGCCAGTAGCTGGACAGGGAGAAGGACTAATGAAAAACTGTTTTTT
CASSWTGRRTNEKLFF